This T cell receptor (beta chain) is from a study of shared clonotypes between healthy human individuals. Looking at the study overall: A couple of female and a few male donors aged 18 to 49 were enrolled. Study results and caveats: Clonotypes not shared had lower generation probabilities than those common to all four donors. Clonotype sharing among donors was expected to depend on sequencing depth. Donors were few, which limited the genetic and exposure-history diversity represented.

CD45RO-negative, CCR7-positively selected cells formed the naive CD8 fraction, excluding terminally differentiated effector memory CD45RA+ cells. The count of this clone is one. Its antigen is not identified. TCRdb keeps only in-frame clones here, not all; method: immunoSEQ multiplex PCR. The data show approximately 2,000,000 clones, 85% to 95% seen once. V trimming: 4 bases; J trimming: 1 base; junction bases outside the gene matches: 11. Germline V gene sequence: CDR1 SGDLS, CDR2 YYNGEE. This CDR3 has 18 amino acids. The clonotype originates from a man in his late teens or twenties in good health. Some clones in this sample may be carry-over from other donors' samples. Sequences were obtained from naive CD8+ T cells from PBMCs. This chain uses TRBV9 with TRBJ2-2, with 9 nucleotides matching TRBD1. CDR3 bases: TGTGCCAGCAGCCCCCGGGACAGGGTACTTGTGAACACCGGGGAGCTGTTTTTT. It encodes CASSPRDRVLVNTGELFF.